A single sample gave rise to the 11 T cell receptor beta chains below, sequenced in a study of CD8 T cells in ankylosing spondylitis. A single record per CDR3 protein comes from TCRdb applying MiXCR to the 5' RACE reads. This table holds more than 300,000 distinct CDR3 sequences, roughly 10% found once. Sequencing was done on a sample of blood, either unsorted or a sorted T cell fraction (not recorded which). These receptors all stem from a female donor with ankylosing spondylitis or in good health (not recorded which).

The gene calls are TRBV29-1 and TRBJ2-1; TRBD1 matches 8 bases. Germline trimming cut 2 bases from V and 7 bases from J; bases unmatched to any gene: 13. This CDR3 is built from 16 residues. Germline V gene lookup returns CDR1 SQVTM and CDR2 ANQGSEA. The CDR3 DNA sequence: TGCAGCGTTGAAAAGGCCGGCGGCAGGGGGCTTAATGAGCAGTTCTTC. Translation gives CSVEKAGGRGLNEQFF.

This clonotype was recorded many times. Here the CDR3 DNA reads TGTGCCAGCAGTTTGTGGGACACCAACCGCGGAAACACCATATATTTT. Translation gives CASSLWDTNRGNTIYF. The chain couples TRBV28 to TRBJ1-3; the D gene is possibly TRBD1 (6 bases). With 3 bases removed from V and 4 bases from J, the gap between germline ends came to 16 bases. Germline V gene data show CDR1 as MDHEN and CDR2 as SYDVKM. This CDR3 is built from 16 residues.

This clonotype was counted only a few times. The chain is built from TRBV10-3 and TRBJ2-3; a possible D gene is TRBD1 (5 bases). The germline V and J ends were trimmed by 4 bases and 0 bases, with 14 bases remaining between them. Per the germline V gene, CDR1 is ENHRY and CDR2 is SYGVKD. CDR3 length equals 16 residues. This CDR3 reads CAISGLDTRSTDTQYF. The CDR3 bases are TGTGCCATCAGTGGGTTGGACACGCGTAGCACAGATACGCAGTATTTT.

This clonotype has a handful of counts. The V and J genes are TRBV24-1 and TRBJ2-5; D may be TRBD2 (6 bases). The CDR3 sequence is 15 residues long. The V end was cut by 4 bases, the J end by 7 bases, with 18 bases between. Germline V lookup: CDR1 KGHDR, CDR2 SFDVKD. CDR3 in amino acids: CATSEAWGGLRTQYF. The CDR3 region has the DNA TGTGCCACCAGTGAGGCCTGGGGAGGCCTAAGGACCCAGTACTTC.

This clonotype showed up many times. The chain carries TRBV12-3 or TRBV12-4 and TRBJ1-4; D uncertain. The CDR3 totals 14 residues. The V gene lost 3 bases and the J gene lost 6 bases, with 11 bases spanning the gap. This CDR3 reads CASSLRGWDEKLFF. CDR3 DNA: TGTGCCAGCAGTTTGAGAGGGTGGGATGAAAAACTGTTTTTT.

Many counts were recorded for this clonotype. The rearrangement uses TRBV9 and TRBJ2-2, with 13 bases matching TRBD2. Germline loops: CDR1 SGDLS, CDR2 YYNGEE. The V segment lost 3 bases and the J segment 3 bases; nucleotides outside the gene matches: 11. The CDR3 contains 19 residues. The CDR3 coding sequence is TGTGCCAGCAGCGCGACACGGAGACTAGCGGGGGGCTACACCGGGGAGCTGTTTTTT. Its protein product is CASSATRRLAGGYTGELFF.

This clonotype has ten or more counts. The chain combines TRBV7-2 with TRBJ1-2; D may be TRBD1 (6 bases). The CDR3 consists of 13 residues. Trimming removed 6 bases at V and 5 bases at J, with 13 bases between. Germline-derived CDR1 and CDR2 are SGHTA and FQGNSA. The CDR3 region is CASSLGGGYGYTF. The CDR3 DNA reads TGTGCCAGCAGTCTAGGGGGAGGGTATGGCTACACCTTC.

This clonotype was counted many times. This chain uses TRBV28 with TRBJ2-3; D possibly corresponds to TRBD2 (6 bases). There are 16 residues in the CDR3. V was shortened by 5 bases and J by 0 bases, with 15 bases between the two germline ends. Germline CDR1 and CDR2: MDHEN and SYDVKM. In DNA form, the CDR3 reads TGTGCCAGCAGTCCCGAGGGGAGCGGGAGCACAGATACGCAGTATTTT. Translation gives CASSPEGSGSTDTQYF.

This clonotype occurred many times. The chain links TRBV20-1 to TRBJ2-2; D uncertain. Germline loops: CDR1 DFQATT, CDR2 SNEGSKA (reference sequence). The V end was cut by 2 bases, the J end by 6 bases, with 16 bases between. This CDR3 spans 15 amino acids. Written as DNA, the CDR3 is TGCAGTGCTAGACCCAGGCTGGCGATTTCCGGGGAGCTGTTTTTT. It specifies CSARPRLAISGELFF.

This clonotype was counted at least ten times. This chain connects TRBV20-1 to TRBJ2-5; TRBD1 agrees at 9 bases. This CDR3 contains 15 residues. V trimming: 2 bases; J trimming: 5 bases; junction bases outside the gene matches: 9. CDR1 is DFQATT and CDR2 is SNEGSKA in the germline V gene (reference sequence). The CDR3 sequence is CSARHRDRVSETQYF. For the CDR3, the DNA is TGCAGTGCTAGACACCGGGACAGGGTGTCGGAGACCCAGTACTTC.

This clonotype was counted only a few times. The V and J genes are TRBV21-1 and TRBJ2-2. TRBV21-1 is described as a pseudogene. This CDR3 contains 13 residues. CDR3 protein: CASSNRITGELFF. In DNA, the CDR3 is TGTGCCAGCAGCAACAGGATAACCGGGGAGCTGTTTTTT.